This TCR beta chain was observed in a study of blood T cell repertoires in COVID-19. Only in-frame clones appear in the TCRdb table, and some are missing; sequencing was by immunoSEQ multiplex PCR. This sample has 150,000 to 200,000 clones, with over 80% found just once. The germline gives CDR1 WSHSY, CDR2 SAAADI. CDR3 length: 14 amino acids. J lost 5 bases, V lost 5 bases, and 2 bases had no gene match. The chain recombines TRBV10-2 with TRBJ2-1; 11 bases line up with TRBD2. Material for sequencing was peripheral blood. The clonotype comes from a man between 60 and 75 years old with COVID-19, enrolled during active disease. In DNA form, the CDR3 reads TGCGCCAGCAGTAAGGGACTAGCGGACAATGAGCAGTTCTTC. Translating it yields CASSKGLADNEQFF.